The rows below give T cell receptor beta chains drawn from one sample of a study of T cell responses to AZD1222 COVID-19 vaccine. Sequenced by immunoSEQ multiplex PCR; TCRdb stores in-frame clones only, minus some. The sample yields 110,000 or so clones, around 84% seen once. This sample comprised peripheral blood, obtained 28 days after the second AZD1222 dose. The receptor set was obtained from an adult who received the AZD1222 COVID-19 vaccine. The CDR3 runs from the conserved cysteine through the conserved F or W. Only part of the rows carry a size: once, few, many, or a class if the clone is expanded.

V gene	J gene	clone size	CDR3 protein
TRBV9	TRBJ2-7	.	CASSRGQGLEQYF
TRBV24-1	TRBJ1-2	.	CATSDFDGTGVGYTF
TRBV7-2	TRBJ1-2	.	CASSLAQQWAGYTF
TRBV28	TRBJ2-7	.	CASRGDRGGYEQYF
TRBV10-3	TRBJ2-1	few	CAIKSTSAYNEQFF
TRBV30	TRBJ1-1	.	CAWSAGLNTEAFF
TRBV7-8	TRBJ2-7	.	CASSLVRTNYEQYF
TRBV12-3/TRBV12-4	TRBJ2-1	.	CASSLQVDGEQFF
TRBV7-8	TRBJ2-1	.	CASSLEELATYNEQFF
TRBV2	TRBJ2-3	.	CASSPDRGRHSDTQYF
TRBV9	TRBJ2-7	.	CASSVAATDTYEQYF
TRBV14	TRBJ2-3	.	CASSTHQYTQYF
TRBV5-6	TRBJ2-1	.	CASSPEMIADYNEQFF
TRBV4-1	TRBJ1-3	.	CASSQDPGQRVGNTIYF
TRBV18	TRBJ2-2	.	CASSMLAGAHTGELFF
TRBV9	TRBJ2-3	.	CASTRALVPDTQYF
TRBV19	TRBJ1-3	.	CATRQISGNTIYF
TRBV11-2	TRBJ1-3	.	CASSLGRYSGNTIYF
TRBV3-1/TRBV3-2	TRBJ2-5	.	CASSQDQQQETQYF
TRBV19	TRBJ1-1	.	CASSRQENTEAFF
TRBV5-4	TRBJ1-2	.	CASSLEQNYGYTF
TRBV5-1	TRBJ2-3	few	CASSFLAGSAADTQYF
TRBV24-1	TRBJ1-6	few	CATSADSYNSPLHF
TRBV11-2	TRBJ2-5	.	CASSPPVRETQYF
TRBV6-5	TRBJ2-5	.	CASRPRDYQETQYF
TRBV19	TRBJ1-1	.	CASSIFMNTEAFF
TRBV2	TRBJ2-2	.	CASSVRGGHTGELFF
TRBV5-5	TRBJ1-2	.	CASSFLGAQLSNYGYTF
TRBV5-4	TRBJ2-5	.	CASSSSGSWEETQYF
TRBV5-8	TRBJ1-6	.	CASSSRVGAPLHF
TRBV9	TRBJ2-6	.	CASSVRAGGHSGANVLTF
TRBV7-3	TRBJ1-2	.	CASSSLPGAEGYTF
TRBV5-1	TRBJ2-2	.	CASSWGGTTGKLFF
TRBV19	TRBJ1-6	once	CASSIQGQQNSPLHF
TRBV27	TRBJ1-5	.	CASRGGTDWPQHF
TRBV28	TRBJ1-2	.	CASSISWAGGYTF
TRBV19	TRBJ2-2	few	CASTQGLGDTGELFF
TRBV19	TRBJ1-6	.	CASSIAGTGAAAPLHF
TRBV2	TRBJ2-7	few	CASRGLHEQYF
TRBV6-6	TRBJ1-6	.	CASSYTPQNSPLHF
TRBV6-1	TRBJ1-2	.	CASSDSLYGYTF
TRBV5-6	TRBJ2-1	once	CASSLSGGHNEQFF
TRBV3-1/TRBV3-2	TRBJ1-4	few	CASSQGREEKLFF
TRBV5-1	TRBJ2-3	few	CASSFTSGGNTDTQYF
TRBV19	TRBJ1-5	.	CASRQVGGAVQPQHF